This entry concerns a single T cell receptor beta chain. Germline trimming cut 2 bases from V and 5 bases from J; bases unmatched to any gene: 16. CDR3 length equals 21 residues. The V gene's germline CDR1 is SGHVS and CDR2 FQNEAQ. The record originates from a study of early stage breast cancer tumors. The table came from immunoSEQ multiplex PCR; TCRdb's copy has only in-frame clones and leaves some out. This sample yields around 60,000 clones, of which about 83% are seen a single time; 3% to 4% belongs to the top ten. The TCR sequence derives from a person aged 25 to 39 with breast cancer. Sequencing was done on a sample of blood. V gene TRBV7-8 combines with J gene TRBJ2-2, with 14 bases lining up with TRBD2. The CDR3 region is CASSLRGGTSGSDIGTGELFF. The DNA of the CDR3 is TGTGCCAGCAGCTTAAGGGGGGGGACTAGCGGGAGTGACATAGGTACCGGGGAGCTGTTTTTT.